The rows below give T cell receptor beta chains drawn from one sample of a study of human T cells and chemical hapten exposure. TCRdb recomputed calls from the RACE reads with MiXCR, one row per CDR3 protein. The profile shows under 300,000 distinct CDR3 sequences, around 7.7% of them singletons. This specimen consisted of whole blood, obtained in connection with sensitization to the hapten diphenylcyclopropenone (DPC). These TCRs come from a man younger than 35 with alopecia areata. Some clones in this sample may be carry-over from other donors' samples. The CDR3 runs from the conserved cysteine through the conserved F or W. Each record gives: CDR3 DNA, CDR3 protein, J gene, V gene, clone size, D gene, CDR3 length. The D gene is left open where the match is weak. Size tells how often a clone was seen (once, few, many) or the class of an expanded clone, and some rows leave it out.

TGTGCCAGCAGTGAATTAGGGACAGGGGGTGACGAGCAGTACTTC,CASSELGTGGDEQYF,TRBJ2-7,TRBV25-1,few,TRBD1,15
TGTGCCAGCAGCTCACCGACAGGGATGAGAAATACGCAGTATTTT,CASSSPTGMRNTQYF,TRBJ2-3,TRBV11-2,many,TRBD1,15
TGTGCCAGCAGCTCCAGGGATGCTGGAAACACCATATATTTT,CASSSRDAGNTIYF,TRBJ1-3,TRBV7-8,few,-,14
TGTGCCAGCAGCTTATTAGCCAAAAACATTCAGTACTTC,CASSLLAKNIQYF,TRBJ2-4,TRBV7-2,-,-,13
TGTGCCAGCAGTCGCGGGACAGGTTATGGCTACACCTTC,CASSRGTGYGYTF,TRBJ1-2,TRBV6-5,many,TRBD1,13
TGCAGCGCTGGGATAGACAGTGAGGCAGATACGCAGTATTTT,CSAGIDSEADTQYF,TRBJ2-3,TRBV29-1,-,-,14
TGTGCCAGCGCGACAGGGCCTAATTCACCCCTCCACTTT,CASATGPNSPLHF,TRBJ1-6,TRBV13,few,TRBD1,13
TGTGCCAGCAGCGAGGCCCCCGCTGAAGCTTTCTTT,CASSEAPAEAFF,TRBJ1-1,TRBV7-9,few,-,12
TGCAGTGCTAGCCAGAGGGGCCGTTTGGGGACCCAGTACTTC,CSASQRGRLGTQYF,TRBJ2-5,TRBV20-1,-,-,14
TGTGCCAGCAGACCCTTTCGAACCGGACAGGGCTACACCTTC,CASRPFRTGQGYTF,TRBJ1-2,TRBV27,few,-,14
TGTGCCAGCAGATACGGGGGCGACACTGAAGCTTTCTTT,CASRYGGDTEAFF,TRBJ1-1,TRBV6-5,many,-,13
TGTGCCAGCAGTGAAAGAACGTCCACAGATACGCAGTATTTT,CASSERTSTDTQYF,TRBJ2-3,TRBV2,-,-,14
TGTGCCAGCAGCCCCGGGCCCGGGCTGTCCTATGGCTACACCTTC,CASSPGPGLSYGYTF,TRBJ1-2,TRBV7-6,few,-,15
TGTGCCAGCAGTTTGATCGGGGACTCACCCCTCCACTTT,CASSLIGDSPLHF,TRBJ1-6,TRBV12-3/TRBV12-4,few,-,13
TGTGCCAGCAAAGATCCCGGGGAGCTGTTTTTT,CASKDPGELFF,TRBJ2-2,TRBV2,-,-,11
TGCGCCAGCAGCCGCCGGACTGGTAGCAATCAGCCCCAGCATTTT,CASSRRTGSNQPQHF,TRBJ1-5,TRBV4-1,many,-,15
TGTGCCAGCAGTAATCGGACAGGGTCGGGGTTTTACAATGAGCAGTTCTTC,CASSNRTGSGFYNEQFF,TRBJ2-1,TRBV7-9,-,TRBD1,17
TGCGCCAGCAGCCTCAAAAGGACAGGGAATTCACCCCTCCACTTT,CASSLKRTGNSPLHF,TRBJ1-6,TRBV4-1,-,TRBD1,15
TGTGCCACCAGTGATTTGCAGTCAGGGGATATAAGCAATCAGCCCCAGCATTTT,CATSDLQSGDISNQPQHF,TRBJ1-5,TRBV24-1,many,-,18
TGTGCCACCAGTGATTTCGGGCAGAGAGAAGCTTTCTTT,CATSDFGQREAFF,TRBJ1-1,TRBV24-1,few,-,13
TGTGCCAGGAGCTTAAGTGGGGACCAAGAGACCCAGTACTTC,CARSLSGDQETQYF,TRBJ2-5,TRBV11-2,-,-,14
TGTGCCAGCAGCTTAGAGTGGGACAATGAGCAGTTCTTC,CASSLEWDNEQFF,TRBJ2-1,TRBV7-3,few,-,13
TGTGCCAGCAGCTTAACCAGACAGGGAGATACGCAGTATTTT,CASSLTRQGDTQYF,TRBJ2-3,TRBV7-9,-,TRBD1,14
TGTGCCAGCAGCGGTGGGGGACTAGCCCACAATGAGCAGTTCTTC,CASSGGGLAHNEQFF,TRBJ2-1,TRBV28,many,TRBD2,15
TGCAGTGCTGCCCAGGTTCGCAGCGGGGGGACCTACAATGAGCAGTTCTTC,CSAAQVRSGGTYNEQFF,TRBJ2-1,TRBV20-1,few,TRBD2,17
TGTGCCAGCAGCTTAAGGGCAGTGTTGGAAAACATTCAGTACTTC,CASSLRAVLENIQYF,TRBJ2-4,TRBV7-2,-,-,15
TGTGCCAGCAGCTTACACAGGGGGCTTGGCTACACCTTC,CASSLHRGLGYTF,TRBJ1-2,TRBV7-3,few,TRBD1,13
TGTGCCAGCAGCTCGGACAGACCGATGAACACTGAAGCTTTCTTT,CASSSDRPMNTEAFF,TRBJ1-1,TRBV7-2,-,-,15
TGTGCCAGCAGCGGCGTGGGAGTGACAGGATACTACAATGAGCAGTTCTTC,CASSGVGVTGYYNEQFF,TRBJ2-1,TRBV7-2,few,-,17
TGTGCCAGCAGTTCCCGGGACAGGGACTATGAAAAACTGTTTTTT,CASSSRDRDYEKLFF,TRBJ1-4,TRBV28,many,TRBD1,15
TGTGCCAGCAGATATCGGGGGACTAGCGGACCAACCGGGGAGCTGTTTTTT,CASRYRGTSGPTGELFF,TRBJ2-2,TRBV6-2/TRBV6-3,few,TRBD2,17
TGTGCCACCAGTAATTTTCACAGGGGGAATCAGCCCCAGCATTTT,CATSNFHRGNQPQHF,TRBJ1-5,TRBV24-1,many,TRBD1,15